This TCR beta chain was observed in a study of blood T cells in healthy people across ages. A sample-barcoded 5' primer and a J-beta primer mix were used in a second PCR of about 7 to 12 cycles. TCRdb fed the 5' RACE reads into MiXCR, producing one record per CDR3 protein. The sample has approximately 900,000 distinct CDR3 sequences, approximately 32% seen once. Study-level points and caveats: Per million T cells, the diversity of TCR beta decreased roughly linearly as age advanced.

This clonotype was found a few times. Its antigen remains unknown. V dropped 1 base and J dropped 1 base, with 13 bases sitting between them. Germline-derived CDR1 and CDR2 are DFQATT and SNEGSKA (reference sequence). The CDR3 sequence is 15 residues long. The data also belong to a second study, concerning T cells of mothers and their children. That source reports: Reads obtained per mother exceeded 8 million TCR beta CDR3 reads, with roughly 3.1 million obtained per child.

This clonotype originated in a woman in her forties in good health. This chain connects TRBV20-1 to TRBJ1-1; TRBD1 is a possible D gene (5 bases). Sequencing input: blood. The CDR3 spells CSARVPRVSNTEAFF. DNA of the CDR3: TGCAGTGCTAGAGTCCCCAGGGTATCGAACACTGAAGCTTTCTTT.